This T cell receptor (beta chain) emerged from a study of glioma-infiltrating T cells after dendritic cell vaccination. The CDR3 has 11 residues. Losses at the gene ends were 5 bases for V and 9 bases for J; bases not matched to a gene: 3. Per the germline V gene, CDR1 is SEHNR and CDR2 is FQNEAQ (reference sequence). TCRdb's copy holds only in-frame clones and misses some; the assay was immunoSEQ multiplex PCR. The top ten clones hold more than 8% of a sample with under 70,000 clones, 82% of them seen once. The clonotype was recovered from a human donor with glioblastoma. This material consisted of blood, taken before dendritic cell vaccination. The chain has TRBV7-9 and TRBJ2-5; TRBD1 agrees at 7 bases. The DNA for the CDR3 is TGTGCCAGCAGCCGAGACAGGGCCCAGTACTTC. Protein: CASSRDRAQYF.